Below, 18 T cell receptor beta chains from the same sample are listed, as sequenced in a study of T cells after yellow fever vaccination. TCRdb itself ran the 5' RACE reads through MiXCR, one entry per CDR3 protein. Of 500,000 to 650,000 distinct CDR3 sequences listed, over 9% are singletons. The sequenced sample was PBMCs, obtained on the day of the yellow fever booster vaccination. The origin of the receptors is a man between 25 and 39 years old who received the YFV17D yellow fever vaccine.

The CDR3 DNA sequence: TGCGCCAGCAGTCAATCAGTCCTGGAAAGCTACGAGCAGTACTTC. It encodes CASSQSVLESYEQYF. J is TRBJ2-7 and V is TRBV23-1; no clear D gene. TRBV23-1 is flagged as an ORF with uncertain function. There are 15 residues in the CDR3. Trimming shortened V by 0 bases and J by 3 bases, and 12 bases separated the two germline ends.

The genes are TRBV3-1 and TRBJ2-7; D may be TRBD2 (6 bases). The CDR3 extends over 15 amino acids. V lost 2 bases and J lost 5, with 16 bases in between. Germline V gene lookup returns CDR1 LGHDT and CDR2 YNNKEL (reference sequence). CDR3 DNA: TGTGCCAGCAGCCAATTCAAGGGGAGGCAGGACGAGCAGTACTTC. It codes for CASSQFKGRQDEQYF.

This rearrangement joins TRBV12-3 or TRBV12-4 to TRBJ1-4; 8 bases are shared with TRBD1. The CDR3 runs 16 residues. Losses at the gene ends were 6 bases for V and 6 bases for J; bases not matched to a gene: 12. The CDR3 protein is CASRDSQGAGDEKLFF. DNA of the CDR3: TGTGCCAGCAGAGACAGCCAGGGGGCAGGGGATGAAAAACTGTTTTTT.

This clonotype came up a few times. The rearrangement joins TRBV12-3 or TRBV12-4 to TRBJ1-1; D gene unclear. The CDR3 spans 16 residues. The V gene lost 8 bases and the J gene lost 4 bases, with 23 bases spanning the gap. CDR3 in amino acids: CASSTLAGVDLTEAFF. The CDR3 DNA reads TGTGCCAGCTCAACCCTGGCAGGAGTCGATCTCACTGAAGCTTTCTTT.

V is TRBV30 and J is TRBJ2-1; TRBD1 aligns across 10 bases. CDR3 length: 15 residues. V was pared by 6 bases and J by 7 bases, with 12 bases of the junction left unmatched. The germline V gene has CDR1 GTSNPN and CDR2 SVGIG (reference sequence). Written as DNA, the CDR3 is TGTGCCTGTCGTAAGTCGACAGGGGGCACGAATGAGCAGTTCTTC. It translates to CACRKSTGGTNEQFF.

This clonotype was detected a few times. This CDR3 is CASSPGGAGYEQYF. DNA for the CDR3: TGTGCCAGCAGCCCTGGTGGAGCGGGCTACGAGCAGTACTTC. This sequence joins TRBV28 and TRBJ2-7; D is perhaps TRBD2 (6 bases). Looked up from germline, CDR1 is MDHEN and CDR2 is SYDVKM. The CDR3 has 14 amino acids. Trimming stripped 6 bases from V and 3 bases from J, with 15 bases between.

CDR3 nucleotides: TGCAGTGCTAGCCGCGACACCAAGACTGAAGCTTTCTTT. Translation gives CSASRDTKTEAFF. V usage is TRBV20-1 and J usage is TRBJ1-1, with D hard to call. CDR3 length: 13 amino acids. The V gene lost 3 bases and the J gene lost 5 bases, with 13 bases spanning the gap. The germline V gene encodes CDR1 DFQATT and CDR2 SNEGSKA (reference sequence).

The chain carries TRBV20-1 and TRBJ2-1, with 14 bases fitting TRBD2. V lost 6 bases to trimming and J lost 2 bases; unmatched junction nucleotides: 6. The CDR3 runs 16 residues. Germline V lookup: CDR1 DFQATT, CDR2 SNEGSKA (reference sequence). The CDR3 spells CSAEQGLAGAYNEQFF. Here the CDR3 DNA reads TGCAGTGCGGAACAGGGACTAGCGGGGGCCTACAATGAGCAGTTCTTC.

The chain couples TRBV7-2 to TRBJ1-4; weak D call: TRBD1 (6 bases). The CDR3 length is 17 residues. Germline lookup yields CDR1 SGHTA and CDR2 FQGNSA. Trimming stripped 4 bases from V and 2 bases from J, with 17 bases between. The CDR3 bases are TGTGCCAGCAGCTCTAGTTCCCAGGGGCGGACTAATGAAAAACTGTTTTTT. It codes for CASSSSSQGRTNEKLFF.

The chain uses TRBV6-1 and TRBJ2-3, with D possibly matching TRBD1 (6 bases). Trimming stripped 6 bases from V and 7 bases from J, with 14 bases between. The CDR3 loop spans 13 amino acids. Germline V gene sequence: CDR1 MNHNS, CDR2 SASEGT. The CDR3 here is CASRVHRGNTQYF. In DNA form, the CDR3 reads TGTGCCAGCAGAGTACATAGGGGGAATACGCAGTATTTT.

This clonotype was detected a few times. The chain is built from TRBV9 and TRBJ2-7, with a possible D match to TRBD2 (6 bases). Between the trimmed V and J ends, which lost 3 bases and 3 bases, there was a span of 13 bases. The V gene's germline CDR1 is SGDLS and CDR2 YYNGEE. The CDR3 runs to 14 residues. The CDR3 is CASSALALGYEQYF. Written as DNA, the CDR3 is TGTGCCAGCAGCGCCCTAGCGCTGGGCTACGAGCAGTACTTC.

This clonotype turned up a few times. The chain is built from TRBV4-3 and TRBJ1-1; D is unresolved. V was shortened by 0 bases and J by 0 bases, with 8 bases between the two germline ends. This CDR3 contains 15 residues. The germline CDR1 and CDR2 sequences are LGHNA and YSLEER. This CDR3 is CASSQEGVMNTEAFF. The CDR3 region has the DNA TGCGCCAGCAGCCAAGAGGGTGTCATGAACACTGAAGCTTTCTTT.

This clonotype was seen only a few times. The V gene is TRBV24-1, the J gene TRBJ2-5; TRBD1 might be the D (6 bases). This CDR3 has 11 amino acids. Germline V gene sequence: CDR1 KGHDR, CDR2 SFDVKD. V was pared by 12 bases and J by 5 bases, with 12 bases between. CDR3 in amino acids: CAVQGRETQYF. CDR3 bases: TGTGCCGTACAGGGTAGGGAGACCCAGTACTTC.

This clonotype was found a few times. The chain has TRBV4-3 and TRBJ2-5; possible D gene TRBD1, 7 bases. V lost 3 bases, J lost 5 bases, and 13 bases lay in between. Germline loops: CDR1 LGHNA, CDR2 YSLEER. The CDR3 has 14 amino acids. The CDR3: CASSQTGRLETQYF. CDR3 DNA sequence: TGCGCCAGCAGCCAGACAGGGAGGTTGGAGACCCAGTACTTC.

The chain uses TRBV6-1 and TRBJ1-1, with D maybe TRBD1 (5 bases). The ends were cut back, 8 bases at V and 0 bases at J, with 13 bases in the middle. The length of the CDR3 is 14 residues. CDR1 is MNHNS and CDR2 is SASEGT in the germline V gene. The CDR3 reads CASYFGRVNTEAFF. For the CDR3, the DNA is TGTGCCAGCTACTTTGGCAGGGTGAACACTGAAGCTTTCTTT.

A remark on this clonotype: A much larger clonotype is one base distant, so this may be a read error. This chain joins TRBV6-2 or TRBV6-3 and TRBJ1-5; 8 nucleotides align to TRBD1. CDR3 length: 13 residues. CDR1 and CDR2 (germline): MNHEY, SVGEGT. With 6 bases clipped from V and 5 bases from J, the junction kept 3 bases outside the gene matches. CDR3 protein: CASSPGGHQPQHF. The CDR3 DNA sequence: TGTGCCAGCAGCCCAGGGGGCCATCAGCCCCAGCATTTT.

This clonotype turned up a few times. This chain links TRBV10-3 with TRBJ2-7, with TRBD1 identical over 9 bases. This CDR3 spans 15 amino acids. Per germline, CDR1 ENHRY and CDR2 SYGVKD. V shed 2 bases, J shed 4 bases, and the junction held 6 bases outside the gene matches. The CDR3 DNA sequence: TGTGCCATCAGTGAGACGCGGGACAGGGATTACGAGCAGTACTTC. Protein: CAISETRDRDYEQYF.

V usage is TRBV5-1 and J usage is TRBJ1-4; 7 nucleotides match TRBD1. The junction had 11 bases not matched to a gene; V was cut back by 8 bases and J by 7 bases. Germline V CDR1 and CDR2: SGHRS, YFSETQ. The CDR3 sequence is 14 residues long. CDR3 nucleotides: TGCGCCAGTCGGGGTGGGACAGCTATTGAAAAACTGTTTTTT. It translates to CASRGGTAIEKLFF.